A single sample is the source of the 13 T cell receptor beta chains below, sequenced in a study of identical twins' blood T cells. TCRdb recomputed calls from the 5' RACE reads with MiXCR, one row per CDR3 protein. The table lists 350,000 to 450,000 distinct CDR3 sequences, under 30% of them singletons, with more than 5.5% in the top ten. Input material: PBMCs. These receptors were taken from a woman between 18 and 50 years old in good health.

This clonotype was detected only a few times. The V call is TRBV10-1, the J call TRBJ2-7, with a possible D match to TRBD1 (5 bases). Germline V gene sequence: CDR1 WNHNN, CDR2 SYGVQD (reference sequence). V was pared by 0 bases and J by 0 bases, with 6 bases between. The CDR3 covers 14 residues. CDR3 nucleotide sequence: TGCGCCAGCAGTGAGTCGACAGTCTCCTACGAGCAGTACTTC. Protein sequence: CASSESTVSYEQYF.

The chain uses TRBV12-3 or TRBV12-4 and TRBJ2-1, with TRBD2 matching over 10 bases. This CDR3 contains 13 residues. V shed 6 bases and J 15 bases; nucleotides not matched to a gene: 11. The DNA of the CDR3 is TGTGCCAGCAGCCAGGCAAGCGGGGGGGCTCGGTTCTTC. It encodes CASSQASGGARFF.

This rearrangement joins TRBV29-1 to TRBJ1-2; TRBD1 is a possible D gene (5 bases). The CDR3 covers 12 residues. CDR1 and CDR2 (germline): SQVTM, ANQGSEA. The V end was cut by 0 bases, the J end by 7 bases, with 9 bases between. In DNA form, the CDR3 reads TGCAGCGTTGAAGAGGGGCTCGGTGGCTACACCTTC. Translating gives CSVEEGLGGYTF.

The rearrangement uses TRBV20-1 and TRBJ2-1, with a weak D call TRBD2 (5 bases). The CDR3 runs to 11 residues. The germline V gene has CDR1 DFQATT and CDR2 SNEGSKA (reference sequence). V lost 6 bases to trimming and J lost 10 bases, with 13 bases between them. The CDR3 DNA follows: TGCAGTGCGTCGGGGATCGGGGAGCAGTTCTTC. Its translation: CSASGIGEQFF.

This clonotype turned up a few times. This sequence joins TRBV6-2 or TRBV6-3 and TRBJ2-3, with D perhaps matching TRBD1 (6 bases). V was shortened by 5 bases and J by 0 bases, with 18 bases between the two germline ends. Germline CDR1 is MNHEY and CDR2 is SVGEGT. The CDR3 spans 17 residues. CDR3 loop: CASSLSPQGISTDTQYF. The CDR3 DNA reads TGTGCCAGCAGTCTAAGCCCTCAGGGGATTAGCACAGATACGCAGTATTTT.

The chain recombines TRBV10-1 with TRBJ1-1, with D uncertain. Germline CDR1 WNHNN, CDR2 SYGVQD (reference sequence). The V gene lost 0 bases and the J gene lost 6 bases, with 8 bases spanning the gap. CDR3 size: 13 residues. For the CDR3, the DNA is TGCGCCAGCAGTGAGTCCCTTAACGCTGAAGCTTTCTTT. Amino acids: CASSESLNAEAFF.

This clonotype was found once. At one end, the junction sequence differs from germline, possibly due to a read error. The rearrangement joins TRBV7-9 to TRBJ2-1; D remains unclear. The CDR3 is made up of 13 amino acids. In germline, CDR1 is SEHNR, CDR2 FQNEAQ (reference sequence). CDR3 DNA sequence: TGTGCCAGCGATGAAAGCTCCTGCAATGAGCAGTTCTTC. Protein: CASDESSCNEQFF.

This clonotype appeared once. This chain links TRBV28 with TRBJ2-1; D may be TRBD2 (6 bases). There are 12 residues in the CDR3. Germline-derived CDR1 and CDR2 are MDHEN and SYDVKM. Trimming pared 5 bases from V and 10 bases from J, leaving 12 bases between. The CDR3 sequence is CASSPLAFEQFF. DNA of the CDR3: TGTGCCAGCAGTCCCCTAGCGTTCGAGCAGTTCTTC.

This clonotype was recorded a few times. The chain links TRBV10-3 to TRBJ2-1; D is perhaps TRBD1 or TRBD2 (5 bases each). Trimming pared 0 bases from V and 0 bases from J, leaving 9 bases between. This CDR3 has 16 amino acids. Germline CDR1 reads ENHRY; CDR2 reads SYGVKD. The CDR3 sequence: CAISESRGGSYNEQFF. CDR3 bases: TGTGCCATCAGTGAGTCCCGGGGCGGCTCCTACAATGAGCAGTTCTTC.

V gene TRBV10-3 combines with J gene TRBJ1-1; D possibly corresponds to TRBD1 (6 bases). The CDR3 contains 12 residues. Germline lookup yields CDR1 ENHRY and CDR2 SYGVKD. The V end was cut by 4 bases, the J end by 8 bases, with 11 bases between. The CDR3: CAISAGQLEAFF. The CDR3 nucleotides read TGTGCCATCAGTGCCGGACAGTTGGAAGCTTTCTTT.

The chain employs TRBV2 and TRBJ1-5; D is possibly TRBD1 (6 bases). The CDR3 is 15 residues long. CDR1 SNHLY and CDR2 FYNNEI come from the germline V gene. Trimming removed 11 bases from V and 4 bases from J, with 21 bases in between. CDR3 nucleotide sequence: TGTGCCTCCGGGGGACATACGGGGCCAAATCAGCCCCAGCATTTT. Translating it yields CASGGHTGPNQPQHF.

Only a few counts were recorded for this clonotype. The chain links TRBV12-3 or TRBV12-4 to TRBJ1-2; unclear D gene. Trimming took 2 bases from V and 7 from J, leaving 5 bases between them. The CDR3 is 11 residues long. CDR3 residues: CASSLRRGYTF. CDR3 in DNA: TGTGCCAGCAGTTTAAGGCGTGGCTACACCTTC.

This clonotype was counted between two and nine times. V and J are TRBV7-9 and TRBJ1-2; D gene ambiguous. The CDR3 is 13 residues long. Germline-derived CDR1 and CDR2 are SEHNR and FQNEAQ (reference sequence). V dropped 6 bases and J dropped 3 bases, with 11 bases sitting between them. The CDR3 spells CASSTQTDYGYTF. The DNA of the CDR3 is TGTGCCAGCAGTACCCAAACTGACTATGGCTACACCTTC.